The sequence of this T cell receptor (beta chain) was determined in a study of T cell responses to AZD1222 COVID-19 vaccine (dated by TCRdb to the early 2020s). Regarding the study in general: AZD1222 recipients whose second dose came at about 4 weeks and those whose second dose came at about 12 weeks were combined into one group, since spike-specific TCR depth and breadth did not differ between the two schedules. A total of about 240 trial participants underwent TCR sequencing, of whom some 210 received two doses of AZD1222 and about 25 received two doses of the MenACWY control vaccine. Enrollment into the trials was organized by age into subgroups of 18-55, 56-69 and 70-plus years, and those subgroups contained 148, 28 and 57 TCR-sequenced participants, respectively.

A distance of 17 bases separates the germline ends of V and J, which lose 4 bases and 5 bases respectively. CDR1 and CDR2 are drawn from the germline V gene: SNHLY, FYNNEI. Spanning cysteine to phenylalanine, the CDR3 consists of 15 amino acids. CDR3 DNA only is kept here, 45 bases in frame from base 1. The intended sense of this specimen's time point label: baseline before first vaccination. Samples from vaccinated people were obtained from the UK trials COV001 and COV002, which included a single-blind randomized controlled phase 2/3 trial of AZD1222 (ChAdOx1 nCoV-19) in healthy adults. Trial participant PBMC samples were collected at day 0 and day 28 after the second dose for TCRbeta chain sequencing. Turning to this clone: The specificity of this receptor is unknown. Per-nucleotide qualities are absent, and no much larger clonotype sits a single base away.

The CDR3 regions of human TCRbeta chains were subjected to immunosequencing. The original pipeline was this. Repertoire TCRs were matched against a reference library of SARS-CoV-2-specific TCRs generated with the MIRA antigen-specificity platform. Breadth was defined as the fraction of unique TCRs that were SARS-CoV-2-associated. Depth was defined as the fraction of total T cells that were SARS-CoV-2-associated. Using the MIRA data, each spike-specific TCR was assigned both to the spike region to which the TCR was reactive and to a CD4 or CD8 class. Log10-transformed breadth and depth values were compared by one-way ANOVA with Sidak's multiple comparisons tests. TCRdb limited this immuneACCESS table to in-frame rearrangements with V and J called. A share of clones is missing; checked studies link under half to unresolved V genes, and the rest is unexplained. V and J calls and clone size are copied from that table; D and trimming were computed from the DNA. Recorded for this sample are approximately 150,000 clones; around nine tenths of them occurred a single time. The top ten clones comprise 2% to 3% of the sample.

Study-level results and caveats: After two AZD1222 doses, both the breadth and the depth of spike-specific TCRs were significantly higher than at day 0 and than in MenACWY recipients. Most participants were white British and females outnumbered males, and the authors suggested that clonal diversity may have been underestimated. Only five or six AZD1222 recipients were SARS-CoV-2 seropositive at baseline, limiting conclusions about previously exposed vaccinees. CD4 TCRs associated with the vaccine covered the entire spike protein, and the dominant responses were in regions 160-218 and 743-854. The 56-69-year group was small, and its depth increase did not reach significance, likely because of low power. Reportedly, almost half of the unique spike-specific TCRs recognized epitopes lying outside the regions that are mutated in the B.1.351 and B.1.1.7 variants. Because no day 14 peak-response samples were available, the repertoires could be characterized only after the peak T cell response.

The sample in question was peripheral blood, obtained on day 0 of AZD1222 vaccination. The TCR comes from an adult in good health. The chain couples TRBV2 to TRBJ1-1, with no reliable assignment of the D segment. The sequenced DNA is TGTGCCAGCAGTGTGTCACAGCTAGTAGGGACTGAAGCTTTCTTT. This sequence encodes CASSVSQLVGTEAFF.